Detailed here is one T cell receptor beta chain. Its antigen is still unknown. Here immunoSEQ multiplex PCR was the method, and the copy in TCRdb shows in-frame clones only, minus some. This sample yields 100,000 to 150,000 clones, of which around 94% are seen a single time; around 6.6% belongs to the top ten. Germline trimming cut 2 bases from V and 5 bases from J; bases unmatched to any gene: 8. Germline loops: CDR1 SGHRS, CDR2 YFSETQ. CDR3 length equals 15 residues. This specimen belongs to a study of T cell responses to AZD1222 COVID-19 vaccine. Overall study findings and caveats: Repertoires were collected only later (after the peak T cell response had occurred). The sample set comprised mostly white British donors with more females, and clonal diversity was possibly underestimated.

Sequencing used peripheral blood, obtained on day 0 of AZD1222 vaccination. This clonotype originated in an adult in good health. The chain joins TRBV5-1 to TRBJ1-1; TRBD1 matches 8 bases. The CDR3 sequence is CASSFSGGWWTEAFF. The CDR3 nucleotides read TGCGCCAGCAGCTTTTCAGGGGGCTGGTGGACTGAAGCTTTCTTT.